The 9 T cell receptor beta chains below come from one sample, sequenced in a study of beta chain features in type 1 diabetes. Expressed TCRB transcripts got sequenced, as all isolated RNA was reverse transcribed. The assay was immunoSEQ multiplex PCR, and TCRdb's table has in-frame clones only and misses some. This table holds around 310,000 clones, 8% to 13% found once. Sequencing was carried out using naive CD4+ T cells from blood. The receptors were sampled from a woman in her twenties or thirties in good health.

The CDR3 DNA reads TGCGCCAGCAGCCAAGTTTACGAGACTAGCGGGAGGGGGGTTTACAATGAGCAGTTCTTC. As protein: CASSQVYETSGRGVYNEQFF. The chain carries TRBV4-3 and TRBJ2-1, with TRBD2 matching over 14 bases. There are 20 residues in the CDR3. Germline V lookup: CDR1 LGHNA, CDR2 YSLEER. V trimming: 1 base; J trimming: 4 bases; junction bases outside the gene matches: 12.

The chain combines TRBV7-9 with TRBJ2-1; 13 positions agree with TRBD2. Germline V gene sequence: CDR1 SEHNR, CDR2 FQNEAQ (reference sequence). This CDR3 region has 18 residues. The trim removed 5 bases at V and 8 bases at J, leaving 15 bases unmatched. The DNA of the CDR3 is TGTGCCAGCAGCCGTTGGACTAGCGGGAGTTCGCGTGGGGATGAGCAGTTCTTC. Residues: CASSRWTSGSSRGDEQFF.

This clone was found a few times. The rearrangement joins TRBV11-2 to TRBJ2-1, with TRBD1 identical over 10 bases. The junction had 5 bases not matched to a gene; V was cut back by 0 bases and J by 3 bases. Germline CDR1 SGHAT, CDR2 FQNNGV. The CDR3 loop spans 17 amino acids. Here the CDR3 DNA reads TGTGCCAGCAGCTTAGAACCCGGGACAGGGGACTACAATGAGCAGTTCTTC. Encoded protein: CASSLEPGTGDYNEQFF.

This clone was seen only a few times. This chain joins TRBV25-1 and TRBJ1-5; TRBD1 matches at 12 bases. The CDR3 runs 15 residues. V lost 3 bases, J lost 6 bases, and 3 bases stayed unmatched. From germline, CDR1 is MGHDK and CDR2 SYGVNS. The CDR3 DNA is TGTGCCAGCAGTGAGGGACAGGGGGCAGGTCAGCCCCAGCATTTT. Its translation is CASSEGQGAGQPQHF.

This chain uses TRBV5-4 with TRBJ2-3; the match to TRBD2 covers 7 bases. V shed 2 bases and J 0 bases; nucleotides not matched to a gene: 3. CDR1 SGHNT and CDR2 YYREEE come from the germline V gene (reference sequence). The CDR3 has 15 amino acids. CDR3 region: CASSLSGTSTDTQYF. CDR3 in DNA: TGTGCCAGCAGCTTAAGCGGGACTAGCACAGATACGCAGTATTTT.

In nucleotides, the CDR3 is TGTGCCAGCAGTCAAGGACAGGTGGGAAAACTGTTTTTT. Protein: CASSQGQVGKLFF. The V gene is TRBV6-5, the J gene TRBJ1-4; 7 nucleotides line up with TRBD1. Germline-derived CDR1 and CDR2 are MNHEY and SVGAGI. The CDR3 is made up of 13 amino acids. The ends lost 5 bases at V and 10 bases at J; junction bases unmatched: 7.

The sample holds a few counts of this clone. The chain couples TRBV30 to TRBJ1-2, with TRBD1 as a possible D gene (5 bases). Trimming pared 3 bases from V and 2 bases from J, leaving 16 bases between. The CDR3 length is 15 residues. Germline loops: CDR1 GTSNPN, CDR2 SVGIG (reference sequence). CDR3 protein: CAWRASGRVNYGYTF. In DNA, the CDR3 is TGTGCCTGGAGAGCCTCAGGCAGGGTCAACTATGGCTACACCTTC.

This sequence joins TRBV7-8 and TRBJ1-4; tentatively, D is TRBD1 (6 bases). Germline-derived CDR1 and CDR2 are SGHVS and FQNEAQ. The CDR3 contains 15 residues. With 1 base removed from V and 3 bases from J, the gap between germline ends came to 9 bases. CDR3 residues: CASSLVRTANEKLFF. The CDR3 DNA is TGTGCCAGCAGCTTAGTCCGGACAGCTAATGAAAAACTGTTTTTT.

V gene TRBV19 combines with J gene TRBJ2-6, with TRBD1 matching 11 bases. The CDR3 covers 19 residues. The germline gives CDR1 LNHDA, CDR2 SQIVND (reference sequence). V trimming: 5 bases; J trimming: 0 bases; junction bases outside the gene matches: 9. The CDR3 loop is CASSGIAGTGGSGANVLTF. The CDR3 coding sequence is TGTGCCAGTAGTGGAATCGCCGGGACAGGGGGCTCTGGGGCCAACGTCCTGACTTTC.